These 22 T cell receptor beta chains originate from one sample sequenced in a study of post-analysis software for immune sequencing data. Antigens for these TCRs are unknown. Sequencing libraries made from TCR beta cDNA carried unique molecular identifiers. MiXCR, run by TCRdb on the PCR reads, gives a single entry per CDR3 protein. The profile shows over 700,000 distinct CDR3 sequences, about 27% of them singletons. Study results and caveats: Roughly five TRBV segments were more frequent in patients than controls; TRBV5-6, TRBV5-1 and TRBV20-1 belonged to this group.

The sequencing input was blood. The receptors originated from a girl under 18 with multiple sclerosis.

The chain carries TRBV6-1 and TRBJ2-7, with 7 bases that match TRBD2. CDR1 and CDR2 from the germline V gene are MNHNS and SASEGT. The CDR3 is 15 amino acids. V shed 6 bases and J 3 bases; nucleotides not matched to a gene: 11. CDR3 in DNA: TGTGCCAGCAGGAGAAACCGGGAGGTAATCTACGAGCAGTACTTC. Its translation: CASRRNREVIYEQYF.

This clonotype was counted only a few times. This chain uses TRBV15 with TRBJ1-4; tentatively, D is TRBD1 (5 bases). CDR1 and CDR2 (germline): LNHNV, YYDKDF (reference sequence). The V and J ends lost 0 bases and 4 bases respectively, with 6 bases between them. The CDR3 has 14 residues. The DNA of the CDR3 is TGTGCCACCAGCAGAGATAGGGGTAATGAAAAACTGTTTTTT. Translated, it gives CATSRDRGNEKLFF. Using reference TRBV15 and TRBJ1-4 for the parts outside the CDR3, the full variable domain is DAMVIQNPRYQVTQFGKPVTLSCSQTLNHNVMYWYQQKSSQAPKLLFHYYDKDFNNEADTPDNFQSRRPNTSFCFLDIRSPGLGDTAMYLCATSRDRGNEKLFFGSGTQLSVL.

A few counts support this clonotype. The CDR3 region has the DNA TGCGCCAGTGGGAACCAAGCGGTGGACGAGCAGTACTTC. Residues: CASGNQAVDEQYF. The genes are TRBV5-1 and TRBJ2-7, with D possibly TRBD2 on 5 matching bases. CDR1 and CDR2 from the germline V gene are SGHRS and YFSETQ. V lost 8 bases, J lost 5 bases, and 17 bases lay in between. This CDR3 is 13 amino acids long.

V is TRBV10-3 and J is TRBJ1-2; D unclear. With 3 bases removed from V and 5 bases from J, the gap between germline ends came to 13 bases. This CDR3 comprises 14 residues. Per the germline V gene, CDR1 is ENHRY and CDR2 is SYGVKD. The CDR3 loop is CAISEMAGRYGYTF. In DNA form, the CDR3 reads TGTGCCATCAGTGAAATGGCGGGAAGGTATGGCTACACCTTC.

This clonotype was counted a few times. The chain combines TRBV29-1 with TRBJ2-7; D is ambiguous. Germline assignment: CDR1 SQVTM and CDR2 ANQGSEA. There are 13 residues in the CDR3. V was trimmed by 3 bases and J by 4 bases, leaving 13 bases between them. The CDR3 loop is CSVEGSTGYEQYF. The CDR3 nucleotides are TGCAGCGTTGAGGGGTCTACCGGATACGAGCAGTACTTC.

V and J are TRBV29-1 and TRBJ2-3; TRBD1 aligns across 9 bases. The CDR3 has 13 amino acids. V dropped 6 bases and J dropped 5; count of bases not matched to a gene: 6. The germline V gene has CDR1 SQVTM and CDR2 ANQGSEA. The CDR3 DNA sequence: TGCAGCGTCGGGACAGGGCAAAGAGATACGCAGTATTTT. As protein: CSVGTGQRDTQYF.

This CDR3 is CASSLDAGTYEQYF. DNA for the CDR3: TGTGCCAGCAGCTTAGATGCGGGGACCTACGAGCAGTACTTC. The chain carries TRBV7-2 and TRBJ2-7; TRBD2 is a possible D gene (6 bases). V was cut by 1 base and J by 2 bases, with 9 bases left in between. The CDR3 length is 14 residues. CDR1 is SGHTA, CDR2 FQGNSA, per germline.

This clonotype came up once. This may stem from a read error, because a much larger clone lies one nucleotide away. The chain uses TRBV7-8 and TRBJ2-1; D gene ambiguous. The ends were cut back, 4 bases at V and 8 bases at J, with 18 bases in the middle. The CDR3 covers 15 residues. Germline loops: CDR1 SGHVS, CDR2 FQNEAQ. CDR3 sequence reads: CASSSEYLANDEQFF. CDR3 DNA: TGTGCCAGCAGCTCAGAGTATTTAGCAAACGATGAGCAGTTCTTC.

The rearrangement links TRBV7-9 to TRBJ2-5; D tentatively reads TRBD1 or TRBD2 (5 bases each). CDR1 SEHNR and CDR2 FQNEAQ come from the germline V gene (reference sequence). This CDR3 has 14 residues. The germline V and J ends were trimmed by 2 bases and 0 bases, with 7 bases remaining between them. The CDR3 here is CASSLQGHQETQYF. DNA of the CDR3: TGTGCCAGCAGCTTACAGGGACACCAAGAGACCCAGTACTTC.

The table lists this clonotype with many counts. This chain uses TRBV10-2 with TRBJ2-7, with 7 bases matching TRBD1. CDR3 length: 13 residues. Germline CDR1 reads WSHSY; CDR2 reads SAAADI. Trimming cost V 6 bases and J 5 bases; bases outside gene matches: 7. CDR3 sequence reads: CASRSRTGNEQYF. The CDR3 bases are TGCGCCAGCAGGTCACGGACAGGTAACGAGCAGTACTTC.

Only a few counts were recorded for this clonotype. V gene TRBV12-3 or TRBV12-4 combines with J gene TRBJ1-5, with D maybe TRBD1 (5 bases). The CDR3 runs to 13 residues. Trimming took off 5 bases at V and 12 bases at J, with 17 bases between the two ends. Here the CDR3 reads CASSPQARDRQHF. The CDR3 coding sequence is TGTGCCAGCAGTCCACAGGCCCGGGACCGCCAGCATTTT.

This chain connects TRBV12-3 or TRBV12-4 to TRBJ1-5; D is unresolved. V lost 4 bases and J 1 base, leaving 5 bases between the germline ends. This CDR3 region has 13 residues. DNA of the CDR3: TGTGCCAGCAGTTCGAGCAGCAATCAGCCCCAGCATTTT. Translation gives CASSSSSNQPQHF.

This clonotype was seen a few times. The gene calls are TRBV29-1 and TRBJ2-7; D unclear. This CDR3 is 13 amino acids long. The germline V gene has CDR1 SQVTM and CDR2 ANQGSEA. Deletions cut 0 bases from V and 1 base from J, with 7 bases between. CDR3 nucleotide sequence: TGCAGCGTTGAAGATGTGTCTTCCTACGAGCAGTACTTC. Translating gives CSVEDVSSYEQYF.

With regard to this clonotype: The junction and the germline gene differ at one end; a read error may be behind it. The chain links TRBV25-1 to TRBJ2-1, with D maybe TRBD2 (6 bases). Germline V gene data show CDR1 as MGHDK and CDR2 as SYGVNS. This CDR3 is built from 14 residues. This chain's CDR3 is CASSDLVADHEQVF. CDR3 nucleotide sequence: TGTGCCAGCAGTGATCTGGTAGCGGACCATGAGCAGGTCTTC.

V gene TRBV5-1 combines with J gene TRBJ2-6; D remains unclear. From germline, CDR1 is SGHRS and CDR2 YFSETQ. Trimming took off 7 bases at V and 4 bases at J, with 21 bases between the two ends. The CDR3 covers 17 residues. CDR3 nucleotides: TGCGCCAGCTTCTCGGGTCTTACCTTTGACGGGGCCAACGTCCTGACTTTC. It codes for CASFSGLTFDGANVLTF.

This clonotype was seen only once. The CDR3 DNA follows: TGTGCCAGCAGCCCAAGGGGGCGGTTCCAAGAGACCCAGTACTTC. This translates into CASSPRGRFQETQYF. The chain is built from TRBV7-2 and TRBJ2-5; 7 nucleotides line up with TRBD1. Germline V CDR1 and CDR2: SGHTA, FQGNSA. The J segment lost 1 base and the V segment lost 5 bases, leaving 7 bases of the junction unmatched. This CDR3 has 15 amino acids.

Comment on this clonotype: Because the CDR3 is missing its conserved closing phenylalanine or tryptophan, this is likely a read error. This rearrangement joins TRBV28 to TRBJ2-3; 8 nucleotides line up with TRBD2. The trim removed 6 bases at V and 3 bases at J, leaving 26 bases unmatched. Germline V gives CDR1 MDHEN, CDR2 SYDVKM. The CDR3 has 21 residues. CDR3 DNA sequence: TGTGCCAGCAGCCCTCCTCCGGGACTAGGCCGTGGTATGGGGTGGACAGATACGCAGTATTTG. Its protein product is CASSPPPGLGRGMGWTDTQYL.

The chain carries TRBV7-9 and TRBJ1-1; 9 bases match TRBD1. The J segment lost 5 bases and the V segment lost 4 bases, leaving 5 bases of the junction unmatched. Per germline, CDR1 SEHNR and CDR2 FQNEAQ (reference sequence). The CDR3 loop spans 14 amino acids. The CDR3 region is CASSSSQGATEAFF. CDR3 in DNA: TGTGCCAGCAGCTCCTCACAGGGGGCAACTGAAGCTTTCTTT.

CDR3 loop: CASSLNARWDEQFF. CDR3 sequence (DNA): TGTGCCAGCAGCTTAAATGCTAGATGGGATGAGCAGTTCTTC. This chain uses TRBV7-8 with TRBJ2-1; the D is unclear. The CDR3 has 14 amino acids. The V end was cut by 2 bases, the J end by 8 bases, with 13 bases between. Germline V lookup: CDR1 SGHVS, CDR2 FQNEAQ.

V and J are TRBV29-1 and TRBJ1-1; D might be TRBD1 (5 bases). CDR3 length: 13 residues. Germline V gene lookup returns CDR1 SQVTM and CDR2 ANQGSEA. V shed 1 base and J shed 5 bases, with 11 bases lying between them. The CDR3 DNA is TGCAGCGTTGAAGGTAAGGGGACGACTGAAGCTTTCTTT. Protein sequence: CSVEGKGTTEAFF.

The chain uses TRBV9 and TRBJ2-5; TRBD1 matches 8 bases. Germline V lookup: CDR1 SGDLS, CDR2 YYNGEE. This CDR3 region has 19 residues. The junction had 18 bases not matched to a gene; V was cut back by 0 bases and J by 5 bases. The DNA for the CDR3 is TGTGCCAGCAGCGTAGGCAGGGGGCTAGCGCCCCAAAGGAGGGAGACCCAGTACTTC. Amino acids: CASSVGRGLAPQRRETQYF. Using reference TRBV9 and TRBJ2-5 for the parts outside the CDR3, the full variable domain is DSGVTQTPKHLITATGQRVTLRCSPRSGDLSVYWYQQSLDQGLQFLIQYYNGEERAKGNILERFSAQQFPDLHSELNLSSLELGDSALYFCASSVGRGLAPQRRETQYFGPGTRLLVL.

The chain couples TRBV7-8 to TRBJ2-1; D is possibly TRBD2 (6 bases). Trimming pared 7 bases from V and 3 bases from J, leaving 19 bases between. The CDR3 covers 16 residues. From germline, CDR1 is SGHVS and CDR2 FQNEAQ. As DNA, the CDR3 is TGTGCCAGCACACACCCCTCTAGCGACCACTACAATGAGCAGTTCTTC. This translates into CASTHPSSDHYNEQFF.